Below, one T cell receptor (beta chain) is given with its context. This entry comes from a study of blood T cells in healthy people across ages. With a J-beta primer mix and a sample-barcoded 5' primer, a second PCR ran about 7 to 11 cycles. The authors tagged each cDNA molecule using a template-switch adaptor with 12 random nucleotides. Using its own MiXCR run on the 5' RACE reads, TCRdb lists one record per CDR3 protein. The sample includes around 800,000 distinct CDR3 sequences, approximately 55% of them seen just once. Germline-derived CDR1 and CDR2 are SGHDN and FVKESK. V lost 0 bases to trimming and J lost 0 bases, with 9 bases between them. This CDR3 region has 15 residues.

This sequence was found in an older man in good health. The rearrangement links TRBV14 to TRBJ2-7; no firm D call. The sample comprised blood. This CDR3 is CASSQDMGPSYEQYF. The CDR3 bases are TGTGCCAGCAGCCAAGATATGGGTCCCTCCTACGAGCAGTACTTC.